The 26 T cell receptor beta chains below all came from one sample that was sequenced in a study of Ad26.COV2.S vaccination and SARS-CoV-2 variants. Profiled with immunoSEQ multiplex PCR; TCRdb holds only in-frame clones, not every one. This sample has some 290,000 clones, with 85% to 90% found just once. The treatment was: some 20 received Ad26.COV2.S at low or high dose, single or two shots; a few received placebo; per-sample allocation not given. Vaccine and placebo recipients were sampled on day 63 after the first injection. The sample in question was peripheral blood, obtained in a trial of Ad26.COV2.S vaccine versus placebo. These TCRs come from a person aged 18 to 65 who received the Ad26.COV2.S COVID-19 vaccine or a placebo.

This clone was detected a few times. The chain uses TRBV3-1 (or the pseudogene TRBV3-2) and TRBJ1-1; the D is unclear. This CDR3 has 14 residues. Germline V gives CDR1 LGHDT, CDR2 YNNKEL (reference sequence). V lost 1 base to trimming and J lost 6 bases, with 12 bases between them. The CDR3 DNA sequence: TGTGCCAGCAGCCAAGTGATGGTCGCCCCTGAAGCTTTCTTT. Translation: CASSQVMVAPEAFF.

The chain uses TRBV5-4 and TRBJ2-1; D is perhaps TRBD1 (6 bases). The CDR3 sequence is 15 residues long. V lost 2 bases to trimming and J lost 1 base, with 10 bases between them. Germline V CDR1 and CDR2: SGHNT, YYREEE (reference sequence). The CDR3 bases are TGTGCCAGCAGCTTTCCACAGGGTTCCTACAATGAGCAGTTCTTC. Its translation: CASSFPQGSYNEQFF.

The J gene is TRBJ2-3, the V gene TRBV5-8, with 7 bases matching TRBD1. The J segment lost 4 bases and the V segment lost 6 bases, leaving 11 bases of the junction unmatched. Per the germline V gene, CDR1 is SGHTS and CDR2 is YDEGEE. This CDR3 has 15 amino acids. The CDR3 region has the DNA TGTGCCAGCACCAAGACAGGGTATGGCGCAGATACGCAGTATTTT. This encodes CASTKTGYGADTQYF.

This clone appeared once. The chain carries TRBV18 and TRBJ2-3; tentatively, D is TRBD1 (6 bases). The CDR3 length is 14 residues. Germline lookup yields CDR1 KGHSH and CDR2 LQKENI. Trimming left V 3 bases short and J 2 bases short, with 9 bases between. CDR3 sequence reads: CASSPQGITDTQYF. The CDR3 DNA is TGTGCCAGCTCACCCCAGGGGATCACAGATACGCAGTATTTT. The entire variable domain, with the rest obtained from reference TRBV18 and TRBJ2-3, is as follows: NAGVMQNPRHLVRRRGQEARLRCSPMKGHSHVYWYRQLPEEGLKFMVYLQKENIIDESGMPKERFSAEFPKEGPSILRIQQVVRGDSAAYFCASSPQGITDTQYFGPGTRLTVL.

Written as DNA, the CDR3 is TGTGCCAGCAGCTCGCTCAGGGGGCAAAACACTGAAGCTTTCTTT. Translation gives CASSSLRGQNTEAFF. The chain carries TRBV5-5 and TRBJ1-1, with 8 bases aligning to TRBD1. The germline V gene encodes CDR1 SGHKS and CDR2 YYEKEE (reference sequence). V trimming: 3 bases; J trimming: 2 bases; junction bases outside the gene matches: 6. The CDR3 is 15 residues long.

The chain is built from TRBV11-2 and TRBJ1-2, with 7 bases that match TRBD1. This CDR3 has 16 amino acids. Trimming removed 5 bases from V and 5 bases from J; junction bases left unmatched: 14. Germline CDR1 reads SGHAT; CDR2 reads FQNNGV. The CDR3 region is CASSPVNDRAQYGYTF. In nucleotides, the CDR3 is TGTGCCAGCAGCCCTGTTAACGACAGGGCACAATATGGCTACACCTTC.

The V call is TRBV5-1, the J call TRBJ2-7; D remains ambiguous. The CDR3 length is 12 residues. Germline V CDR1 and CDR2: SGHRS, YFSETQ. The V and J ends lost 1 base and 2 bases respectively, with 4 bases between them. The CDR3, as DNA: TGCGCCAGCAGCTTGTCCCCCTACGAGCAGTACTTC. Translation gives CASSLSPYEQYF.

This chain uses TRBV30 with TRBJ1-6, with a weak D call TRBD1 (6 bases). With 3 bases removed from V and 4 bases from J, the gap between germline ends came to 10 bases. CDR1 is GTSNPN, CDR2 SVGIG, per germline (reference sequence). CDR3 length: 14 residues. The CDR3 reads CAWSTQGYNSPLHF. The CDR3 DNA sequence: TGTGCCTGGAGCACACAGGGATATAATTCACCCCTCCACTTT.

This clone was seen ten or more times. The chain carries TRBV14 and TRBJ2-3; D gene ambiguous. CDR3 size: 11 residues. CDR1 SGHDN and CDR2 FVKESK come from the germline V gene. With 1 base removed from V and 5 bases from J, the gap between germline ends came to 1 base. The CDR3 region has the DNA TGTGCCAGCAGCCAAGTAGATACGCAGTATTTT. Residues: CASSQVDTQYF.

This clone came up once. The chain couples TRBV6-2 or TRBV6-3 to TRBJ1-1; the D is unclear. Between the trimmed V and J ends, which lost 5 bases and 8 bases, there was a span of 15 bases. This CDR3 contains 13 residues. CDR1 is MNHEY and CDR2 is SVGEGT in the germline V gene. The CDR3 coding sequence is TGTGCCAGCAGTCCCCCCTCCTCCCGGGAAGCTTTCTTT. Amino acids: CASSPPSSREAFF.

The J gene is TRBJ1-1, the V gene TRBV9; D not resolved. This CDR3 region has 14 residues. The V end lost 0 bases, the J end lost 4 bases, and 10 bases lay between the germline ends. CDR1 is SGDLS and CDR2 is YYNGEE in the germline V gene. CDR3 residues: CASSVDLGFTEAFF. The CDR3 DNA follows: TGTGCCAGCAGCGTAGATTTGGGGTTCACTGAAGCTTTCTTT.

The rearrangement links TRBV7-2 to TRBJ2-3; 7 positions agree with TRBD2. V trimming: 1 base; J trimming: 4 bases; junction bases outside the gene matches: 2. From germline, CDR1 is SGHTA and CDR2 FQGNSA. The CDR3 contains 14 residues. CDR3 sequence: CASSLGGGADTQYF. The CDR3 DNA sequence: TGTGCCAGCAGCTTAGGTGGGGGGGCAGATACGCAGTATTTT. Supplemented by reference TRBV7-2 and TRBJ2-3, the full variable domain reads GAGVSQSPSNKVTEKGKDVELRCDPISGHTALYWYRQSLGQGLEFLIYFQGNSAPDKSGLPSDRFSAERTGGSVSTLTIQRTQQEDSAVYLCASSLGGGADTQYFGPGTRLTVL.

This rearrangement joins TRBV7-2 to TRBJ2-7, with 7 nucleotides matching TRBD1. Germline V CDR1 and CDR2: SGHTA, FQGNSA. The CDR3 length is 14 residues. Unmatched junction bases numbered 11, after V lost 5 bases and J lost 7 bases. CDR3 in amino acids: CASSERQGRGEQYF. CDR3 nucleotide sequence: TGTGCCAGCAGCGAGAGACAGGGAAGGGGGGAGCAGTACTTC.

The chain carries TRBV7-2 and TRBJ1-3, with D perhaps TRBD1 (6 bases). The CDR3 loop spans 12 amino acids. Trimming pared 1 base from V and 9 bases from J, leaving 7 bases between. Looked up from germline, CDR1 is SGHTA and CDR2 is FQGNSA. CDR3 DNA: TGTGCCAGCAGCTTAGGGGGGCCCACCATATATTTT. Translating gives CASSLGGPTIYF. Based on the CDR3 plus reference TRBV7-2 and TRBJ1-3, the full variable domain is GAGVSQSPSNKVTEKGKDVELRCDPISGHTALYWYRQSLGQGLEFLIYFQGNSAPDKSGLPSDRFSAERTGGSVSTLTIQRTQQEDSAVYLCASSLGGPTIYFGEGSWLTVV.

This clone was found a few times. This sequence joins TRBV4-1 and TRBJ1-5; possibly TRBD1 for D (6 bases). The CDR3 has 15 residues. The V and J ends lost 1 base and 7 bases respectively, with 14 bases between them. Per the germline V gene, CDR1 is MGHRA and CDR2 is YSYEKL. The CDR3 region is CASSQVSAGAQPQHF. Here the CDR3 DNA reads TGCGCCAGCAGCCAAGTATCAGCGGGGGCCCAGCCCCAGCATTTT.

The chain employs TRBV6-5 and TRBJ1-4; D gene ambiguous. Germline values: CDR1 MNHEY, CDR2 SVGAGI. V dropped 6 bases and J dropped 4 bases, with 15 bases sitting between them. This CDR3 contains 15 residues. Written as DNA, the CDR3 is TGTGCCAGCAGGGGGATGGGAGCCTTTAATGAAAAACTGTTTTTT. Protein product: CASRGMGAFNEKLFF.

The V call is TRBV7-2, the J call TRBJ2-3, with D possibly TRBD1 on 6 matching bases. This CDR3 is 15 amino acids long. Germline lookup yields CDR1 SGHTA and CDR2 FQGNSA. Trimming pared 5 bases from V and 8 bases from J, leaving 20 bases between. The chain's CDR3 is CASSPLVGAPGTQYF. CDR3 coding DNA: TGTGCCAGCAGCCCCTTGGTGGGGGCCCCCGGTACGCAGTATTTT.

The chain has TRBV15 and TRBJ2-3; D perhaps matches TRBD2 (5 bases). There are 14 residues in the CDR3. Germline V gives CDR1 LNHNV, CDR2 YYDKDF (reference sequence). Trimming cost V 1 base and J 3 bases, with 8 bases left between them. The CDR3, as DNA: TGTGCCACCAGCAGAGGTAGAGGGACAGATACGCAGTATTTT. Translating gives CATSRGRGTDTQYF.

The chain carries TRBV5-4 and TRBJ1-2, with D hard to call. The CDR3 spans 12 residues. Germline V gives CDR1 SGHNT, CDR2 YYREEE (reference sequence). V was trimmed by 5 bases and J by 5 bases, leaving 10 bases between them. CDR3 region: CASRDREYGYTF. The CDR3 bases are TGTGCCAGCAGGGACCGAGAATATGGCTACACCTTC.

The V gene is TRBV15, the J gene TRBJ1-1; D is undetermined. Germline assignment: CDR1 LNHNV and CDR2 YYDKDF (reference sequence). There are 11 residues in the CDR3. Between the trimmed V and J ends, which lost 2 bases and 2 bases, there was a span of 0 bases. CDR3 sequence reads: CATSRNTEAFF. The CDR3 region has the DNA TGTGCCACCAGCAGAAACACTGAAGCTTTCTTT.

The V call is TRBV11-2, the J call TRBJ2-7; 11 bases agree with TRBD1. V trimming: 5 bases; J trimming: 9 bases; junction bases outside the gene matches: 12. Germline V gives CDR1 SGHAT, CDR2 FQNNGV. The CDR3 covers 15 residues. The CDR3 sequence is CASSRTRTGGPGQYF. The CDR3 nucleotides read TGTGCCAGCAGCCGGACGCGGACAGGGGGCCCCGGGCAGTACTTC.

This clone appeared a few times. This chain connects TRBV19 to TRBJ1-3; 7 bases fit TRBD1. The germline V gene encodes CDR1 LNHDA and CDR2 SQIVND (reference sequence). V was pared by 7 bases and J by 2 bases, with 5 bases of the junction left unmatched. This CDR3 comprises 14 residues. The CDR3 sequence is CASTAGGTGNTIYF. DNA for the CDR3: TGTGCCAGTACCGCAGGGGGAACTGGAAACACCATATATTTT.

The chain is built from TRBV18 and TRBJ1-2; D not resolved. Germline CDR1 KGHSH, CDR2 LQKENI. The CDR3 is 15 residues long. With 0 bases removed from V and 4 bases from J, the gap between germline ends came to 12 bases. The CDR3 sequence: CASSPPVEGSYGYTF. In DNA, the CDR3 is TGTGCCAGCTCACCACCGGTGGAGGGATCCTATGGCTACACCTTC.

The CDR3 sequence is CASTGGSYEQYF. The CDR3 DNA follows: TGTGCCAGCACGGGGGGCTCCTACGAGCAGTACTTC. The rearrangement links TRBV7-2 to TRBJ2-7, with 7 bases that match TRBD2. The J segment lost 0 bases and the V segment lost 7 bases, leaving 0 bases of the junction unmatched. The CDR3 runs 12 residues. Germline lookup yields CDR1 SGHTA and CDR2 FQGNSA.

The chain carries TRBV6-2 or TRBV6-3 and TRBJ1-1, with D maybe TRBD1 (5 bases). The ends were cut back, 2 bases at V and 1 base at J, with 8 bases in the middle. This CDR3 comprises 14 residues. Germline values: CDR1 MNHEY, CDR2 SVGEGT. The CDR3 nucleotides are TGTGCCAGCAGTTACGAGGGGCCGAACACTGAAGCTTTCTTT. It is translated as CASSYEGPNTEAFF.

The rearrangement uses TRBV5-4 and TRBJ2-5; a possible D gene is TRBD1 (5 bases). The V and J ends lost 0 bases and 3 bases respectively, with 12 bases between them. CDR3 length: 15 amino acids. Germline V gene lookup returns CDR1 SGHNT and CDR2 YYREEE (reference sequence). CDR3 in amino acids: CASSLGQGREETQYF. In DNA, the CDR3 is TGTGCCAGCAGCTTGGGGCAGGGTAGGGAAGAGACCCAGTACTTC.